This is a list of T cell receptor beta chains from one sample in a study of CD4 T cells in relation to SARS-CoV-2 and coronaviruses. No antigens are known for them. Assay: immunoSEQ multiplex PCR; the TCRdb copy retains only in-frame clones and omits some. The data show about 43,000 clones, around 79% seen once. Sequences were obtained from naive CD4+ T cells from PBMCs, cultured in vitro. The receptors derive from an adult with COVID-19. CDR3s include the opening cysteine and the closing phenylalanine or tryptophan. A D gene is named only where the DNA matches it firmly. The size of a clone is reported for some rows only, either as once, few or many, or as a class for expanded clones.

v_gene	abundance	d_gene	j_gene	len	CDR3aa	CDR3nt
TRBV3-1/TRBV3-2	.	TRBD2	TRBJ2-3	16	CASSPGLAEITDTQYF	TGTGCCAGCAGCCCGGGACTAGCGGAGATCACAGATACGCAGTATTTT
TRBV3-1/TRBV3-2	.	TRBD2	TRBJ2-7	17	CASSQRPRLAGVLEQYF	TGTGCCAGCAGCCAGCGGCCCAGACTAGCGGGAGTGTTGGAGCAGTACTTC
TRBV9	.	TRBD2	TRBJ2-1	15	CASSVETSGSGEQFF	TGTGCCAGCAGCGTAGAGACTAGCGGGAGTGGCGAGCAGTTCTTC
TRBV28	few	.	TRBJ1-5	15	CASSLGGGFNQPQHF	TGTGCCAGCAGTTTAGGCGGGGGTTTCAATCAGCCCCAGCATTTT
TRBV28	.	TRBD2	TRBJ2-1	16	CASEQFGPSGNFEQFF	TGTGCCAGCGAACAATTTGGGCCTAGCGGGAACTTTGAGCAGTTCTTC
TRBV9	.	.	TRBJ2-7	13	CASSVNPLGEQYF	TGTGCCAGCAGCGTAAACCCCCTTGGCGAGCAGTACTTC
TRBV29-1	.	.	TRBJ2-1	11	CSVSRGNEQFF	TGCAGCGTGAGCAGGGGCAATGAGCAGTTCTTC
TRBV6-5	.	TRBD1	TRBJ2-3	14	CASRADRAIDTQYF	TGTGCCAGCAGGGCGGACAGGGCTATTGATACGCAGTATTTT
TRBV7-9	.	.	TRBJ2-1	17	CASSLVWDLIDYNEQFF	TGTGCCAGCAGCTTAGTGTGGGACCTAATAGACTACAATGAGCAGTTCTTC
TRBV19	.	.	TRBJ2-1	14	CASSLSSAYNEQFF	TGTGCCAGTAGTCTGTCTAGCGCTTACAATGAGCAGTTCTTC
TRBV4-1	.	.	TRBJ2-7	16	CASRSLRRDNSYEQYF	TGCGCCAGCAGGTCCCTCAGGAGGGATAACTCCTACGAGCAGTACTTC
TRBV28	.	TRBD1	TRBJ1-1	17	CASSVQPGGGKNTEAFF	TGTGCCAGCAGTGTACAACCAGGGGGGGGAAAGAACACTGAAGCTTTCTTT
TRBV27	.	.	TRBJ1-2	12	CASSFGGDRYTF	TGTGCCAGCAGTTTCGGCGGGGATCGCTACACCTTC
TRBV4-1	few	.	TRBJ2-6	16	CASSQDRGTGANVLTF	TGCGCCAGCAGCCAAGATCGGGGTACCGGGGCCAACGTCCTGACTTTC
TRBV5-5	.	TRBD2	TRBJ2-7	14	CASSLGLAGSEPYF	TGTGCCAGCAGCTTGGGACTAGCGGGATCGGAACCGTACTTC
TRBV5-1	.	.	TRBJ1-4	15	CASSPAQPHNEKLFF	TGCGCCAGCAGCCCGGCTCAGCCTCATAATGAAAAACTGTTTTTT
TRBV9	.	.	TRBJ2-7	16	CASGLKPSGEPYEQYF	TGTGCCAGCGGCCTCAAGCCTTCGGGAGAACCCTACGAGCAGTACTTC
TRBV2	.	.	TRBJ2-5	12	CASSEMEKTQYF	TGTGCCAGCAGTGAAATGGAGAAGACCCAGTACTTC
TRBV3-1/TRBV3-2	.	.	TRBJ2-1	15	CASSLREALYNEQFF	TGTGCCAGCAGCCTAAGAGAGGCCCTATACAATGAGCAGTTCTTC
TRBV6-1	.	.	TRBJ1-3	15	CASSEVGRTGNTIYF	TGTGCCAGCAGTGAAGTCGGCAGGACTGGAAACACCATATATTTT
TRBV12-3/TRBV12-4	.	.	TRBJ2-1	13	CASSTPGHNEQFF	TGTGCCAGCAGTACTCCAGGGCACAATGAGCAGTTCTTC
TRBV19	.	TRBD2	TRBJ2-2	17	CASSIRTSGANTGELFF	TGTGCCAGTAGTATCAGGACTAGCGGGGCGAACACCGGGGAGCTGTTTTTT
TRBV11-2	.	TRBD2	TRBJ2-1	16	CASSLSGSYIYNEQFF	TGTGCCAGCAGCCTTAGCGGGAGTTATATATACAATGAGCAGTTCTTC
TRBV10-1	.	.	TRBJ1-5	16	CASPEGPGGSNQPQHF	TGCGCCAGTCCTGAGGGGCCAGGAGGTAGCAATCAGCCCCAGCATTTT
TRBV4-1	.	.	TRBJ1-2	15	CASSQVGRGDYGYTF	TGCGCCAGCAGCCAAGTGGGGAGGGGGGACTATGGCTACACCTTC
TRBV15	.	.	TRBJ2-5	14	CATSRDRQPETQYF	TGTGCCACCAGCAGAGATCGCCAGCCGGAGACCCAGTACTTC
TRBV29-1	.	.	TRBJ1-5	13	CSAVGSENQPQHF	TGCAGCGCTGTCGGGTCGGAAAATCAGCCCCAGCATTTT
TRBV28	once	.	TRBJ2-7	14	CASSWGDGTYEQYF	TGTGCCAGCAGTTGGGGTGACGGGACCTACGAGCAGTACTTC
TRBV7-9	.	TRBD1	TRBJ1-6	16	CASSSRGQGYNSPLHF	TGTGCCAGCAGCTCAAGAGGACAGGGTTACAATTCACCCCTCCACTTT
TRBV19	.	.	TRBJ2-2	17	CASRLRAGQANTGELFF	TGTGCCAGTAGACTAAGAGCGGGACAAGCGAACACCGGGGAGCTGTTTTTT
TRBV4-3	.	TRBD1	TRBJ2-2	15	CASSQEGQITGELFF	TGCGCCAGCAGCCAAGAGGGACAGATCACCGGGGAGCTGTTTTTT
TRBV19	once	.	TRBJ2-6	15	CASSDGHAGANVLTF	TGTGCCAGTAGTGACGGACATGCTGGGGCCAACGTCCTGACTTTC
TRBV28	.	TRBD2	TRBJ2-7	14	CASRLSGSSYEQYF	TGTGCCAGCAGGCTTAGCGGGAGCTCCTACGAGCAGTACTTC
TRBV28	.	TRBD2	TRBJ2-2	18	CASRRTSGRLFSGGELFF	TGTGCCAGCAGACGGACTAGCGGGAGGTTGTTTTCCGGCGGGGAGCTGTTTTTT
TRBV10-3	.	.	TRBJ1-5	16	CAISESQGGQAQPQHF	TGTGCCATCAGTGAGTCACAAGGGGGTCAGGCTCAGCCCCAGCATTTT
TRBV7-9	.	.	TRBJ2-1	18	CASSFPALGGNSYNEQFF	TGTGCCAGCAGCTTCCCCGCCTTGGGGGGAAACTCCTACAATGAGCAGTTCTTC